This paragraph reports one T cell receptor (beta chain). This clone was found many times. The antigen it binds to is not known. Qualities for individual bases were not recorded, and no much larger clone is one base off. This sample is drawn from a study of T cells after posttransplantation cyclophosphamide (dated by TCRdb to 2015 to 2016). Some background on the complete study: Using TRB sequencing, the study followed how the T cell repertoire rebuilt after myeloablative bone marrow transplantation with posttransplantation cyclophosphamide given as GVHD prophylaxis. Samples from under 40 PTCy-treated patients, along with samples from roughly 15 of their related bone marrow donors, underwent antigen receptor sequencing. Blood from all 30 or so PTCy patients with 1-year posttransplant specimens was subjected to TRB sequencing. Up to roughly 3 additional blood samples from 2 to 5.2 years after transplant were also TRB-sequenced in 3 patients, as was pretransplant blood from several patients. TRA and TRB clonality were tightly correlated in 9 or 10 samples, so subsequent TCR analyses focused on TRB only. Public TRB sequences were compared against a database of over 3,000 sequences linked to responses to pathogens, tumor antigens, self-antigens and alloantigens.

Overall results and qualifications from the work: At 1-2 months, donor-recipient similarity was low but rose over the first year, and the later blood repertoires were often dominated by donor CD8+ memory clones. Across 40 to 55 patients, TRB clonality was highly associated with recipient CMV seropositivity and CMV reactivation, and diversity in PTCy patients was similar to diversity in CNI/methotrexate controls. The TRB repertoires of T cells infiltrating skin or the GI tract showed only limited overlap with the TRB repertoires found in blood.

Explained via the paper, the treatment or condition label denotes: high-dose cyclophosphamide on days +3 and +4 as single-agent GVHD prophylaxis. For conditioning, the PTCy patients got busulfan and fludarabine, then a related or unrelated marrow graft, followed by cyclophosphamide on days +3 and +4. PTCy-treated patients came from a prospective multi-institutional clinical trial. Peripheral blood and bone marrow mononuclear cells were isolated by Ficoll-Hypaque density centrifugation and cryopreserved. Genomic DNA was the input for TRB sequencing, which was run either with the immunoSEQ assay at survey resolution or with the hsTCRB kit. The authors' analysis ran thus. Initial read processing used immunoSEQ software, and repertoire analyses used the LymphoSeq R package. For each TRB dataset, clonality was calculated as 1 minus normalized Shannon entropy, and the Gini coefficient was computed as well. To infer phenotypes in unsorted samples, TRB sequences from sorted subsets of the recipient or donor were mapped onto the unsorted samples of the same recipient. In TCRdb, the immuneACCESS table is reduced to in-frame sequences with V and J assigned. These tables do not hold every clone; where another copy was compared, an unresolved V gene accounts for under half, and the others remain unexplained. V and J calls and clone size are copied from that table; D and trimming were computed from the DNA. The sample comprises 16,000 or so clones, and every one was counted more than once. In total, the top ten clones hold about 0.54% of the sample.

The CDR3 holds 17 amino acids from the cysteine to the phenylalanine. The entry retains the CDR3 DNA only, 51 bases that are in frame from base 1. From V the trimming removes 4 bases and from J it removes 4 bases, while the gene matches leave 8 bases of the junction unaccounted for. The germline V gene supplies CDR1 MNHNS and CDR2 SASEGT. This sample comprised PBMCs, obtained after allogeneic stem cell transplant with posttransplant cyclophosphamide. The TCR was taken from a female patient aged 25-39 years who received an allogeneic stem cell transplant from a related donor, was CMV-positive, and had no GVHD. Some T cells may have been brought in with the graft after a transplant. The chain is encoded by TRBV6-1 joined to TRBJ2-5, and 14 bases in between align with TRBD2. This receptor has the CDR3 CASSARLAGGRGETQYF. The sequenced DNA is TGTGCCAGCAGTGCCCGACTAGCGGGAGGGAGGGGAGAGACCCAGTACTTC.